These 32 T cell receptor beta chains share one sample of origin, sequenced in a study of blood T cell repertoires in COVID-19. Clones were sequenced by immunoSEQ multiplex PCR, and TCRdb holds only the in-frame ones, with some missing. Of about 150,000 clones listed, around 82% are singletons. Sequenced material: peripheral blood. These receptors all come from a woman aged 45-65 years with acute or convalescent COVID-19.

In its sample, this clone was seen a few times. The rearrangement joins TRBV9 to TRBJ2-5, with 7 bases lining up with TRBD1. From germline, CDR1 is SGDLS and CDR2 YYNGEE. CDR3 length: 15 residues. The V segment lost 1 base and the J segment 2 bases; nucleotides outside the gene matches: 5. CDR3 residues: CASSVIGTAQETQYF. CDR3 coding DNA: TGTGCCAGCAGCGTAATTGGGACAGCTCAAGAGACCCAGTACTTC.

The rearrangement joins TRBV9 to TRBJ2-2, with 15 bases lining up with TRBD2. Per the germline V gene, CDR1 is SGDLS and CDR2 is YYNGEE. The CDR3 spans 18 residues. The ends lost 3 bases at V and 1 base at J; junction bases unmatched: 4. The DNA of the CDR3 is TGTGCCAGCAGCGCCGGGACTAGCGGGGGGAAGAACACCGGGGAGCTGTTTTTT. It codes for CASSAGTSGGKNTGELFF.

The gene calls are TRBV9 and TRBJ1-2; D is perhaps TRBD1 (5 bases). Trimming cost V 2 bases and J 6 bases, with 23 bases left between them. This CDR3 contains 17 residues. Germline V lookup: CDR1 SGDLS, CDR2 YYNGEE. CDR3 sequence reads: CASSVRPGGDVRNGYTF. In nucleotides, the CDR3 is TGTGCCAGCAGCGTCCGCCCGGGGGGGGATGTTAGGAATGGCTACACCTTC.

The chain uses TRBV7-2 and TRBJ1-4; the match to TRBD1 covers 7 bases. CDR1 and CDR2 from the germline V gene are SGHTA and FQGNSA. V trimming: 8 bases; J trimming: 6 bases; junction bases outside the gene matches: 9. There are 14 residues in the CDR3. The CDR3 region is CASAQQGVHEKLFF. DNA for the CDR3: TGTGCCAGCGCCCAGCAGGGGGTTCATGAAAAACTGTTTTTT.

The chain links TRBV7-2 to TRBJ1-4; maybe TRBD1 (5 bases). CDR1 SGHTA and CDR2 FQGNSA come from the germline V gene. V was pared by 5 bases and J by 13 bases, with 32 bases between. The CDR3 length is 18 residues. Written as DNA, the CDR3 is TGTGCCAGCAGCCCACTCGGGGGAGGTGGGCAGCCTATGATTAGACTGTTTTTT. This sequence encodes CASSPLGGGGQPMIRLFF.

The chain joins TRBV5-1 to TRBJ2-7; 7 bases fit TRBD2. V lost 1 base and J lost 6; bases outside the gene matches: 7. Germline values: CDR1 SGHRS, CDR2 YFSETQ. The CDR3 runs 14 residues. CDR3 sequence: CASSLSGADGEQYF. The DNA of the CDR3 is TGCGCCAGCAGCTTGAGCGGGGCAGACGGCGAGCAGTACTTC.

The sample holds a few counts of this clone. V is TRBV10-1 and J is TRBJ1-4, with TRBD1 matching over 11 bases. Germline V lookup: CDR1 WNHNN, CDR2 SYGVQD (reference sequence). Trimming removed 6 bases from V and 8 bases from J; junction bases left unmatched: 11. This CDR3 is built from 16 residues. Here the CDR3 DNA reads TGCGCCAGCAGCAGGACAGGGGGCAAAGTCAGAGAAAAACTGTTTTTT. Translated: CASSRTGGKVREKLFF.

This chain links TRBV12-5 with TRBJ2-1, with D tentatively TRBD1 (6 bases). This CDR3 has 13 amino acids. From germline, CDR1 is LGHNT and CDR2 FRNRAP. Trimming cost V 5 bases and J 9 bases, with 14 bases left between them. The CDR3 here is CASGPEDRTEQFF. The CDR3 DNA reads TGTGCTAGTGGTCCTGAGGACAGAACTGAGCAGTTCTTC.

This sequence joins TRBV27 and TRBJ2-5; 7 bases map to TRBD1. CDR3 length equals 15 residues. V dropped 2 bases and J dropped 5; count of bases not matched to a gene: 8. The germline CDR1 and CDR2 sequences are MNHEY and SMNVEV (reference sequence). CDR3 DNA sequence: TGTGCCAGCAGTTTAAGTGAGGCCAGGGGGGAGACCCAGTACTTC. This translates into CASSLSEARGETQYF.

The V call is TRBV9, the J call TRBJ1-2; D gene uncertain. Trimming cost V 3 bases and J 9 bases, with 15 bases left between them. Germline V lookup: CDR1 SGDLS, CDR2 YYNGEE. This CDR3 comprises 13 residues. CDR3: CASSGRREDRYTF. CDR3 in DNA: TGTGCCAGCAGCGGACGACGGGAGGATCGCTACACCTTC.

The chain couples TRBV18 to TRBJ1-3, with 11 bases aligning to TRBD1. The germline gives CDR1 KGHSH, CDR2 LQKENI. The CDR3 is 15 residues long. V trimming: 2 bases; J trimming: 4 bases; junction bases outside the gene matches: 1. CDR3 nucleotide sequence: TGTGCCAGCTCACCAGGGACAGGGGGAGGAAACACCATATATTTT. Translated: CASSPGTGGGNTIYF.

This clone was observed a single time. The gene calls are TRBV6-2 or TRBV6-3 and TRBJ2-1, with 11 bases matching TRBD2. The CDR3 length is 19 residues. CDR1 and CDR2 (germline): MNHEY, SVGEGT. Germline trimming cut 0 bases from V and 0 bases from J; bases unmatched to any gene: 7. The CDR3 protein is CASSYSWLAGGSSYNEQFF. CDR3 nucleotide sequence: TGTGCCAGCAGTTACTCTTGGCTAGCGGGGGGTTCCTCCTACAATGAGCAGTTCTTC.

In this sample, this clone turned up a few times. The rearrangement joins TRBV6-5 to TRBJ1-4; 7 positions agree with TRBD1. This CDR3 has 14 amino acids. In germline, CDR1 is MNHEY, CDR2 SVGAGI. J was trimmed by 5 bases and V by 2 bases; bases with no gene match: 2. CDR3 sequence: CASSYTGVNEKLFF. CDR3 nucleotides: TGTGCCAGCAGTTACACAGGGGTCAATGAAAAACTGTTTTTT.

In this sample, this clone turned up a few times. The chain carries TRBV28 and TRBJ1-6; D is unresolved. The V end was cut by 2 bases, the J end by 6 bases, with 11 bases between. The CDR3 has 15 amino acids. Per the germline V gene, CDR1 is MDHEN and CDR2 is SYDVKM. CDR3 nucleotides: TGTGCCAGCAGTTTACTCGACCGGGTTAATTCACCCCTCCACTTT. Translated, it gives CASSLLDRVNSPLHF.

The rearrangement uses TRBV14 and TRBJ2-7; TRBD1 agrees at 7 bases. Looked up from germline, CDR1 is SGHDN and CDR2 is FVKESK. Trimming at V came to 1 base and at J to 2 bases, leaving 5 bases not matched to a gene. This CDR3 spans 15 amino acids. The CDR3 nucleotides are TGTGCCAGCAGCCAAGTGTGGACAGGTACCTACGAGCAGTACTTC. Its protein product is CASSQVWTGTYEQYF.

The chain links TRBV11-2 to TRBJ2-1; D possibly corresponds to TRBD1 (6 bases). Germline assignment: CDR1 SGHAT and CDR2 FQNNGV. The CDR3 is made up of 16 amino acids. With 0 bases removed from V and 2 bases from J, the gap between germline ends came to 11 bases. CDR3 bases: TGTGCCAGCAGCTTAGATCACAGGGCGGCCTACAATGAGCAGTTCTTC. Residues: CASSLDHRAAYNEQFF.

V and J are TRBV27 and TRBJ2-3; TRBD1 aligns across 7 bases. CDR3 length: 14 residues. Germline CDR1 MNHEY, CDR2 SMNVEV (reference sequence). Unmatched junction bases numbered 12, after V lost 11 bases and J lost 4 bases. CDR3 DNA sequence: TGTGCCGGCACCCCCTGGCAGGGGGCAGATACGCAGTATTTT. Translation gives CAGTPWQGADTQYF.

The CDR3 nucleotides read TGCGCCAGCAGCAAGGGACTAGGAACTTACGAGCAGTACTTC. This gives the protein CASSKGLGTYEQYF. The chain joins TRBV5-1 to TRBJ2-7; 8 positions agree with TRBD2. Per the germline V gene, CDR1 is SGHRS and CDR2 is YFSETQ. The CDR3 sequence is 14 residues long. After removal of 4 bases from V and 4 bases from J, the junction contained 7 bases not matched to a gene.

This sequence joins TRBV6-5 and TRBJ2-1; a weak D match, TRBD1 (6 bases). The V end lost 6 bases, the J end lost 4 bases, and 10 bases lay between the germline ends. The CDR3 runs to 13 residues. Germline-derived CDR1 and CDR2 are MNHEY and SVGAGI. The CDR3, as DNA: TGTGCCAGCAGCGGACAGTATTACAATGAGCAGTTCTTC. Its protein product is CASSGQYYNEQFF.

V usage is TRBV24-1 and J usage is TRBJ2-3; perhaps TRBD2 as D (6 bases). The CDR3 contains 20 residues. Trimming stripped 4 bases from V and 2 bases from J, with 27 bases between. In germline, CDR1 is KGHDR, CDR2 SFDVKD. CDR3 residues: CATSDPRVGRGATDTDTQYF. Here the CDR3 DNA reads TGTGCCACCAGTGACCCGCGGGTTGGGCGGGGAGCCACGGACACAGATACGCAGTATTTT.

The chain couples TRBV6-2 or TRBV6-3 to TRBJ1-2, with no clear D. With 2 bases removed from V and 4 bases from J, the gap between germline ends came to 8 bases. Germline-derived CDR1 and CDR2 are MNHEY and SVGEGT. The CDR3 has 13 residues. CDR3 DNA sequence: TGTGCCAGCAGTTACCGGGTCGCCTATGGCTACACCTTC. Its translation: CASSYRVAYGYTF.

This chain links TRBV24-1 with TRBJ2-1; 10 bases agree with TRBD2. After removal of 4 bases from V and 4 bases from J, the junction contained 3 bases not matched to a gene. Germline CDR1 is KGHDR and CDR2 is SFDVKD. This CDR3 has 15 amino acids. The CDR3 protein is CATSDPAGGYNEQFF. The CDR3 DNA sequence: TGTGCCACCAGTGACCCAGCGGGGGGGTACAATGAGCAGTTCTTC.

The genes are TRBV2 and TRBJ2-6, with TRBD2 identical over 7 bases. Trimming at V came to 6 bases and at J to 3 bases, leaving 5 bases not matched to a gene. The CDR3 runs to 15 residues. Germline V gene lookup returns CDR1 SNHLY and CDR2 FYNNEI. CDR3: CASSSGTLGANVLTF. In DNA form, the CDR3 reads TGTGCCAGCAGCAGCGGGACTCTTGGGGCCAACGTCCTGACTTTC.

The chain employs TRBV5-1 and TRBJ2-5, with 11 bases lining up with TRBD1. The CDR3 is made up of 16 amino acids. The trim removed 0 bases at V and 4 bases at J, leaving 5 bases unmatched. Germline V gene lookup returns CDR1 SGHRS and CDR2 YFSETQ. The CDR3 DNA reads TGCGCCAGCAGCTTGGCTTGGACAGGGGGCATAGAGACCCAGTACTTC. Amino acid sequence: CASSLAWTGGIETQYF.

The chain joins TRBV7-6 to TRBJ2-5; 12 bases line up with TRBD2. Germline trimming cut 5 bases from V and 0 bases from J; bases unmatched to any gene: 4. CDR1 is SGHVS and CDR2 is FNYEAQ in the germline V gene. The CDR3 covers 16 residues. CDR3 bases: TGTGCCAGCAGCAATCGACTAGCGGGGGACCAAGAGACCCAGTACTTC. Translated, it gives CASSNRLAGDQETQYF.

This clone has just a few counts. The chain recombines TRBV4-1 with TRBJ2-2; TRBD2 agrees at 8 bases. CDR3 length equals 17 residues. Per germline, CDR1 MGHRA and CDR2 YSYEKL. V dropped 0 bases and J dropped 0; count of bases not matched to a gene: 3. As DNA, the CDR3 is TGCGCCAGCAGCCAAGATACGGGGGGGGCGAACACCGGGGAGCTGTTTTTT. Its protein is CASSQDTGGANTGELFF.

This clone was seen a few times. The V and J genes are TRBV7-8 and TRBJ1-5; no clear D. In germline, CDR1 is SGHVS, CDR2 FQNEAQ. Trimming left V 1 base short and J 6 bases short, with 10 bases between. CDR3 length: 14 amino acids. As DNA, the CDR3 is TGTGCCAGCAGCTTAGAGGGAGCCTTTCAGCCCCAGCATTTT. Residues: CASSLEGAFQPQHF.

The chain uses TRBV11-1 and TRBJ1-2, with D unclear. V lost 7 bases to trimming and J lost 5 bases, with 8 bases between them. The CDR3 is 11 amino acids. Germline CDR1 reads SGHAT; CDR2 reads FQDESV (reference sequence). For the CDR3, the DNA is TGTGCCAGCAATGGAGGGTATGGCTACACCTTC. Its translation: CASNGGYGYTF.

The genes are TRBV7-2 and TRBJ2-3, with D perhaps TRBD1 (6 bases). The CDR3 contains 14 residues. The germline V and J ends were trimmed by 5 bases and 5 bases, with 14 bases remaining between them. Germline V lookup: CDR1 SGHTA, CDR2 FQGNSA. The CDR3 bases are TGTGCCAGCAGCACCGGACAGAACATAGATACGCAGTATTTT. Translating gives CASSTGQNIDTQYF. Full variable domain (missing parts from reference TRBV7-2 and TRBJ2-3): GAGVSQSPSNKVTEKGKDVELRCDPISGHTALYWYRQSLGQGLEFLIYFQGNSAPDKSGLPSDRFSAERTGGSVSTLTIQRTQQEDSAVYLCASSTGQNIDTQYFGPGTRLTVL.

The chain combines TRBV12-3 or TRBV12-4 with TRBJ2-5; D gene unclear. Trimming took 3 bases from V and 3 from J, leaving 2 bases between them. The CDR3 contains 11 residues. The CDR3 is CASSFKETQYF. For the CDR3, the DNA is TGTGCCAGCAGTTTTAAAGAGACCCAGTACTTC.

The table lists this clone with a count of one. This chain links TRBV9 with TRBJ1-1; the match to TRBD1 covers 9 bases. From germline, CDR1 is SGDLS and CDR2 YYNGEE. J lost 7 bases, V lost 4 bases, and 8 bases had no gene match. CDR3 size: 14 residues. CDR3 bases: TGTGCCAGCAGCCCTCAACAGGGGGCGAGTGAAGCTTTCTTT. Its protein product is CASSPQQGASEAFF.

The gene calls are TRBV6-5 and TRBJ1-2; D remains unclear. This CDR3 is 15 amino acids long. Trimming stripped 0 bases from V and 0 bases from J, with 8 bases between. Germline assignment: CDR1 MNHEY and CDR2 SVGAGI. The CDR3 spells CASSYSNSPNYGYTF. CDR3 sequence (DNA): TGTGCCAGCAGTTACTCGAACAGCCCTAACTATGGCTACACCTTC.